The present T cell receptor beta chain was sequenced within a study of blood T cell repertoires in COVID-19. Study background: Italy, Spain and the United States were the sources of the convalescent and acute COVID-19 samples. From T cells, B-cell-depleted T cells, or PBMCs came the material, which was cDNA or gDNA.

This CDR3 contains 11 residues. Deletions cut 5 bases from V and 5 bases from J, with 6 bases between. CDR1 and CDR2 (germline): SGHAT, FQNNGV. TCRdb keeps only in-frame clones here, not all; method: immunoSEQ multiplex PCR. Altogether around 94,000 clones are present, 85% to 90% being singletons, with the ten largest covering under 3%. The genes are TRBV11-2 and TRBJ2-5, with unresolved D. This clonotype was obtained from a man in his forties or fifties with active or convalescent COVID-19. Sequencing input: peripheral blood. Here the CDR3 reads CASSEAETQYF. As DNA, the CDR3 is TGTGCCAGCAGCGAGGCGGAGACCCAGTACTTC.